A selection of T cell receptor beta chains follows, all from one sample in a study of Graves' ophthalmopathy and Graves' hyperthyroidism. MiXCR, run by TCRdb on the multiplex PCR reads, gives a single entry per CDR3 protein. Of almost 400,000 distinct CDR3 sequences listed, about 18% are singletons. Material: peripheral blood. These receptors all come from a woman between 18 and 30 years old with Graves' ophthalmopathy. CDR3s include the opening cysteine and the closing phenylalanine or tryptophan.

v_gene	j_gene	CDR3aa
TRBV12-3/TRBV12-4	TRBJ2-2	CASSSGKEIGTGELFF
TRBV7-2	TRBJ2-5	CASSFVRTRETQYF
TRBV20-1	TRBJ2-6	CSARSTGSPGANVLTF
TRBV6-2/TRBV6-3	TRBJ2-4	CASSTIGTSGPMGAKNIQYF
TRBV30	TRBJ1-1	CAWSVQGRDAEAFF
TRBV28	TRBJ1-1	CASSPPRTANTEAFF
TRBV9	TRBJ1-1	CASSVVEVPGTEAFF
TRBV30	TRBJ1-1	CTWGRNTEAFF
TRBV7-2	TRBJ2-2	CASSSRARQNGELFF
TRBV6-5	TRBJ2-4	CASSTTGGTKNIQYF
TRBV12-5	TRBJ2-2	CASGLGDRGSTGELFF
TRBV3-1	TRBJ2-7	CASSQDYAGGPRDEQYF
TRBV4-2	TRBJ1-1	CASSQDKQGPTEAFF
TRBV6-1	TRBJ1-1	CASSDMGAGNTEAFF
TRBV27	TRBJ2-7	CASSLLGTGRNYEQYF
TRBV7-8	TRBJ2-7	CASSLARVEQYF
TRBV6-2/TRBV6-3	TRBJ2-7	CASSYDSYYEQYF
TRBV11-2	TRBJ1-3	CASSLKTGYSGNTIYF
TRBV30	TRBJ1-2	CACRDFYGYTF
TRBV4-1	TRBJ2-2	CASSQTPGANTGELFF
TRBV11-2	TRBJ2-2	CASSRTARRELFF
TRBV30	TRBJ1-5	CAWSVRSRGQPQHF
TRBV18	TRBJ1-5	CASSPDQRGGSNQPQHF
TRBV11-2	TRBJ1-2	CASSARTGGGVYGYTF
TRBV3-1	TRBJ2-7	CASRRTSADEQYF
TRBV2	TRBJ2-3	CASTPEGDTQYF
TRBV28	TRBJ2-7	CASSLGQPGGQYF
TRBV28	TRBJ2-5	CASSSGTLGWATQYF